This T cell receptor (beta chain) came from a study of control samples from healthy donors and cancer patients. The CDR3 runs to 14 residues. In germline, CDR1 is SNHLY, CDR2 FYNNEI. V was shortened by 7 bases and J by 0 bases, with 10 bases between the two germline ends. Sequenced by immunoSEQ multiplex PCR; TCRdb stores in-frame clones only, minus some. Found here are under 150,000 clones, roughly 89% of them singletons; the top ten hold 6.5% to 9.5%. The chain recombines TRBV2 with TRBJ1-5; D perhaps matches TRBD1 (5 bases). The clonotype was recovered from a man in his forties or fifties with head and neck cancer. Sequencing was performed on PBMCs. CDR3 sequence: CASTRQSSNQPQHF. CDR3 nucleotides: TGTGCCAGCACGAGACAGTCTAGCAATCAGCCCCAGCATTTT.